The 3 T cell receptor beta chains in this list originate from one sample, sequenced in a study of T cells in women clearing cervical HPV infection. The assay was immunoSEQ multiplex PCR, and TCRdb's table has in-frame clones only and misses some. This sample's table has about 30,000 clones. Sequencing input: blood buffy coat. These receptors all come from a woman aged 18 to 75 with a cervical HPV16 infection that either progressed to CIN3+ or cleared (not recorded which).

Turning to this clone: The read terminates 3 residues before the CDR3 end, so the remaining end is supplied by the germline J gene. The chain employs TRBV2 and TRBJ2-5; 11 nucleotides agree with TRBD2. The CDR3 contains 15 residues. Trimming cost V 10 bases and J 4 bases; bases outside gene matches: 11. Per germline, CDR1 SNHLY and CDR2 FYNNEI. CDR3 loop: CATKPLAGGRETQYF. The DNA read from the CDR3 is TGTGCCACTAAGCCTCTAGCGGGGGGTCGAGAGACC.

CDR3 amino acids: CSALLDRGNSPLHF. The CDR3 bases that were read are TGCAGTGCCCTCTTGGACAGGGGAAATTCACCC. The chain has TRBV20-1 and TRBJ1-6; 9 nucleotides agree with TRBD1. The read ends 3 residues shy of where the CDR3 ends; the end is completed using the germline J gene. The CDR3 is 14 residues long. Germline CDR1 DFQATT, CDR2 SNEGSKA (reference sequence). Germline trimming cut 6 bases from V and 7 bases from J; bases unmatched to any gene: 7.

Comments on this clone: The sequence runs out 3 residues before the end of the CDR3; the remainder is reconstructed from the germline J gene. This rearrangement joins TRBV5-4 to TRBJ2-5; D may be TRBD1 (8 bases). Germline V gene sequence: CDR1 SGHNT, CDR2 YYREEE (reference sequence). Trimming removed 10 bases from V and 5 bases from J, with 15 bases in between. The CDR3 spans 12 residues. The sequenced part of the CDR3 DNA is TGTGCCGAAGACAGGGGAGGGGAGACC. It is translated as CAEDRGGET. The CDR3, in full, reads CAEDRGGETQYF.